The source of this T cell receptor (beta chain) is a study of blood T cell repertoires in COVID-19. For the study at large: Sample material is recorded as cDNA or gDNA derived from T cells, B-cell-depleted T cells, or PBMCs.

Original processing notes: How many nucleated cells were present was estimated from reference gene primer amplification. Here immunoSEQ multiplex PCR was the method, and the copy in TCRdb shows in-frame clones only, minus some. Clonal size and the V and J genes are those of that table, whereas D and trimming came from the DNA. The table includes 68,000 or so clones, approximately 89% detected once. With 2 bases removed from V and 4 bases from J, the gap between germline ends came to 14 bases. The CDR3 spans 15 residues. Germline V gene sequence: CDR1 MDHEN, CDR2 SYDVKM. This sequence joins TRBV28 and TRBJ1-2, with D possibly being TRBD1 (5 bases). Sequences were obtained from peripheral blood. This receptor was obtained from an older woman with acute or convalescent COVID-19. The CDR3 DNA reads TGTGCCAGCAGTTTAAAGGGGCGGCTCGGCTATGGCTACACCTTC. Encoded protein: CASSLKGRLGYGYTF.